Below, 31 T cell receptor beta chains from the same sample are listed, as sequenced in a study of T cells after yellow fever vaccination. TCRdb used MiXCR to reprocess the 5' RACE reads, holding one entry per CDR3 protein. The data contain about 110,000 distinct CDR3 sequences, 8.4% of them singletons. The material sequenced was CD8+ T cells sorted from PBMCs, taken 45 days after the yellow fever booster vaccination. The receptors shown here come from a young man who received the YFV17D yellow fever vaccine.

This clonotype occurred a few times. CDR3 sequence reads: CASSYSRFSFSDEQFF. The CDR3 nucleotides are TGTGCCAGCAGTTACTCGAGGTTCAGTTTTAGTGATGAGCAGTTCTTC. The chain has TRBV6-2 or TRBV6-3 and TRBJ2-1; no reliable D call. Germline CDR1 reads MNHEY; CDR2 reads SVGEGT. This CDR3 is 16 amino acids long. Trimming removed 0 bases from V and 8 bases from J, with 17 bases in between.

In this sample, this clonotype turned up many times. This chain links TRBV5-5 with TRBJ2-5; D ambiguous. There are 17 residues in the CDR3. The V end lost 0 bases, the J end lost 5 bases, and 20 bases lay between the germline ends. Germline-derived CDR1 and CDR2 are SGHKS and YYEKEE (reference sequence). CDR3 sequence: CASSLVDQYDLKETQYF. The CDR3 coding sequence is TGTGCCAGCAGCTTGGTTGACCAGTACGATCTTAAGGAGACCCAGTACTTC.

This clonotype appeared many times. The J gene is TRBJ2-4, the V gene TRBV21-1; the table's D call of TRBD1 was not tested on the DNA. TRBV21-1 is a pseudogene segment. This CDR3 is built from 15 residues. CDR3 in amino acids: CASSREGTEENIQYF. In DNA, the CDR3 is TGTGCCAGCAGCAGGGAGGGGACAGAAGAAAACATTCAGTACTTC.

This clonotype came up many times. This chain joins TRBV2 and TRBJ2-3, with D maybe TRBD1 (6 bases). Germline V gene lookup returns CDR1 SNHLY and CDR2 FYNNEI. This CDR3 region has 21 residues. V was pared by 5 bases and J by 0 bases, with 30 bases between. The CDR3 DNA is TGTGCCAGCAGTTCACCCCCGGGACACTCGAAAAGGACGCCCAGCACAGATACGCAGTATTTT. Protein sequence: CASSSPPGHSKRTPSTDTQYF.

This chain connects TRBV19 to TRBJ2-3, with TRBD2 identical over 11 bases. This CDR3 comprises 15 residues. Germline V CDR1 and CDR2: LNHDA, SQIVND (reference sequence). V gave up 7 bases and J gave up 3 bases; unmatched junction bases: 6. The CDR3 protein is CASTLGTSGTDTQYF. DNA of the CDR3: TGTGCCAGTACCCTCGGGACTAGCGGTACAGATACGCAGTATTTT.

This clonotype was counted many times. This chain connects TRBV7-3 to TRBJ2-7; no firm D call. V lost 5 bases, J lost 4 bases, and 12 bases lay in between. This CDR3 has 13 amino acids. Looked up from germline, CDR1 is SGHTA and CDR2 is FQGTGA. This CDR3 is CASSPGMGYEQYF. As DNA, the CDR3 is TGTGCCAGCAGCCCAGGAATGGGGTACGAGCAGTACTTC.

With regard to this clonotype: This may be a read error, as it is one base from a much larger clone. The CDR3 DNA reads as TGTGCCATCAGTGATGAGGGGGAGCTGTTTTTT. Translating gives CAISDEGELFF. This rearrangement joins TRBV10-3 to TRBJ2-2; D uncertain. Germline-derived CDR1 and CDR2 are ENHRY and SYGVKD. The CDR3 is 11 residues long. V was pared by 3 bases and J by 8 bases, with 4 bases between.

This clonotype occurred a few times. This CDR3 is CASSGREQFF. The CDR3 DNA reads TGTGCCAGCAGTGGGCGTGAGCAGTTCTTC. The chain recombines TRBV11-2 with TRBJ2-1; no clear D gene. Trimming removed 6 bases at V and 9 bases at J, with 6 bases between. Germline values: CDR1 SGHAT, CDR2 FQNNGV. The CDR3 totals 10 residues.

This clonotype was observed at least ten times. The chain links TRBV6-5 to TRBJ1-2; perhaps TRBD1 as D (5 bases). This CDR3 is 13 amino acids long. Looked up from germline, CDR1 is MNHEY and CDR2 is SVGAGI. Trimming pared 8 bases from V and 0 bases from J, leaving 10 bases between. CDR3 amino acids: CASSPGPNYGYTF. CDR3 DNA sequence: TGTGCCAGCTCCCCAGGGCCTAACTATGGCTACACCTTC.

This clonotype occurred many times. The rearrangement joins TRBV12-3 or TRBV12-4 to TRBJ1-6; possibly TRBD1 for D (5 bases). The length of the CDR3 is 12 residues. V gave up 5 bases and J gave up 9 bases, with 8 bases separating them. CDR3 sequence reads: CASSRGFSPLHF. The CDR3 DNA sequence: TGTGCCAGCAGTCGGGGGTTTTCACCCCTCCACTTT.

This clonotype was counted at least ten times. V is TRBV15 and J is TRBJ2-7, with D tentatively TRBD1 (6 bases). The germline V gene has CDR1 LNHNV and CDR2 YYDKDF (reference sequence). The V gene lost 0 bases and the J gene lost 3 bases, with 12 bases spanning the gap. CDR3 size: 15 residues. The CDR3 here is CATSRERDNNYEQYF. Written as DNA, the CDR3 is TGTGCCACCAGCAGAGAACGGGACAATAACTACGAGCAGTACTTC.

This clonotype has a handful of counts. The CDR3 DNA reads TGCAGTGCGGAGAGTTACGGAGGGAGGGTCACAGATACGCAGTATTTT. Translating it yields CSAESYGGRVTDTQYF. The chain carries TRBV20-1 and TRBJ2-3, with 7 bases fitting TRBD2. The length of the CDR3 is 16 residues. J lost 2 bases, V lost 6 bases, and 14 bases had no gene match. Germline CDR1 and CDR2: DFQATT and SNEGSKA (reference sequence).

In this sample, this clonotype turned up a few times. The chain has TRBV20-1 and TRBJ2-7; D gene uncertain. Trimming left V 1 base short and J 3 bases short, with 10 bases between. The CDR3 has 13 residues. Per germline, CDR1 DFQATT and CDR2 SNEGSKA (reference sequence). The CDR3 sequence: CSARANTNYEQYF. The CDR3 bases are TGCAGTGCTAGAGCGAACACGAACTACGAGCAGTACTTC.

This clonotype came up many times. The CDR3 nucleotides read TGTGCCACCAGCAGAGATTCTCGAGGGTTGGCCTTCTCACCCCTCCACTTT. Translation: CATSRDSRGLAFSPLHF. The rearrangement uses TRBV15 and TRBJ1-6; D remains ambiguous. This CDR3 has 17 residues. Germline CDR1 LNHNV, CDR2 YYDKDF (reference sequence). V lost 0 bases to trimming and J lost 10 bases, with 19 bases between them.

This clonotype was recorded at least ten times. The V gene is TRBV7-3, the J gene TRBJ2-5; unclear D gene. Germline V gene sequence: CDR1 SGHTA, CDR2 FQGTGA. This CDR3 spans 13 amino acids. The V and J ends lost 5 bases and 0 bases respectively, with 7 bases between them. CDR3 residues: CASSTSNQETQYF. As DNA, the CDR3 is TGTGCCAGCAGCACCAGCAACCAAGAGACCCAGTACTTC.

This clonotype was seen many times. This chain uses TRBV27 with TRBJ2-7; 11 nucleotides agree with TRBD2. Germline V gives CDR1 MNHEY, CDR2 SMNVEV (reference sequence). The CDR3 runs to 15 residues. V lost 0 bases, J lost 5 bases, and 3 bases stayed unmatched. CDR3 residues: CASSLSSGRVDEQYF. The CDR3, as DNA: TGTGCCAGCAGTTTATCTAGCGGGAGGGTCGACGAGCAGTACTTC.

This clonotype appeared many times. The DNA of the CDR3 is TGTGCCAGCAGTACCGGAGGACTAGCGACAGATACGCAGTATTTT. Its protein is CASSTGGLATDTQYF. V gene TRBV12-3 or TRBV12-4 combines with J gene TRBJ2-3; 9 bases agree with TRBD2. J was trimmed by 3 bases and V by 5 bases; bases with no gene match: 6. This CDR3 is built from 15 residues.

This clonotype was seen at least ten times. V gene TRBV6-2 or TRBV6-3 combines with J gene TRBJ2-3, with 8 nucleotides matching TRBD2. Looked up from germline, CDR1 is MNHEY and CDR2 is SVGEGT. The CDR3 extends over 14 amino acids. After removal of 4 bases from V and 6 bases from J, the junction contained 6 bases not matched to a gene. The CDR3 nucleotides are TGTGCCAGCAGTTTCGGCGGGAGGATGGATACGCAGTATTTT. It is translated as CASSFGGRMDTQYF.

In its sample, this clonotype was seen many times. The chain has TRBV5-1 and TRBJ1-2; TRBD1 might be the D (5 bases). Germline CDR1 reads SGHRS; CDR2 reads YFSETQ. Trimming shortened V by 5 bases and J by 8 bases, and 22 bases separated the two germline ends. There are 15 residues in the CDR3. CDR3 region: CASRAPGPSTWGYTF. CDR3 sequence (DNA): TGCGCCAGCAGGGCTCCGGGACCATCGACTTGGGGCTACACCTTC.

This clonotype has more than one count but fewer than ten. The chain employs TRBV27 and TRBJ2-2; TRBD2 might be the D (6 bases). Germline assignment: CDR1 MNHEY and CDR2 SMNVEV (reference sequence). The CDR3 totals 16 residues. V lost 1 base, J lost 3 bases, and 12 bases lay in between. DNA for the CDR3: TGTGCCAGCAGTTTATGGGCGGGATCGGACACCGGGGAGCTGTTTTTT. It specifies CASSLWAGSDTGELFF.

This clonotype has a count of ten or more. The V and J genes are TRBV6-1 and TRBJ2-7; D perhaps matches TRBD2 (5 bases). The CDR3 contains 12 residues. The V end was cut by 1 base, the J end by 6 bases, with 7 bases between. The V gene's germline CDR1 is MNHNS and CDR2 SASEGT. Here the CDR3 DNA reads TGTGCCAGCAGTGAAGAAGGGAGCGAGCAGTACTTC. Amino acid sequence: CASSEEGSEQYF.

This clonotype appeared a single time. This may be a read error, as it is one base from a much larger clone. The chain employs TRBV10-2 and TRBJ2-5; 7 positions agree with TRBD2. CDR1 WSHSY and CDR2 SAAADI come from the germline V gene. This CDR3 region has 14 residues. Unmatched junction bases numbered 9, after V lost 6 bases and J lost 5 bases. The CDR3 DNA sequence: TGCGCCAGCAGGGAGCTAGCGGAAAATGAGACCCAGTACTTC. It translates to CASRELAENETQYF.

This clonotype was observed at least ten times. The chain joins TRBV7-6 to TRBJ1-5; 8 positions match TRBD1. After removal of 2 bases from V and 5 bases from J, the junction contained 5 bases not matched to a gene. The CDR3 sequence is 15 residues long. The germline V gene encodes CDR1 SGHVS and CDR2 FNYEAQ. The CDR3 region is CASSLYPGGDQPQHF. CDR3 coding DNA: TGTGCCAGCAGCTTATATCCAGGGGGCGATCAGCCCCAGCATTTT. Filled out from reference TRBV7-6 and TRBJ1-5, the complete variable domain reads GAGVSQSPRYKVTKRGQDVALRCDPISGHVSLYWYRQALGQGPEFLTYFNYEAQQDKSGLPNDRFSAERPEGSISTLTIQRTEQRDSAMYRCASSLYPGGDQPQHFGDGTRLSIL.

This clonotype showed up many times. The chain combines TRBV28 with TRBJ2-7; D remains unclear. Trimming removed 2 bases from V and 2 bases from J, with 10 bases in between. The CDR3 contains 14 residues. Germline CDR1 is MDHEN and CDR2 is SYDVKM. CDR3 sequence: CASSLTLRPYEQYF. The CDR3 bases are TGTGCCAGCAGTTTAACCCTAAGGCCCTACGAGCAGTACTTC.

This clonotype was observed many times. This chain joins TRBV20-1 and TRBJ2-7; 10 nucleotides match TRBD2. Germline V gene sequence: CDR1 DFQATT, CDR2 SNEGSKA (reference sequence). This CDR3 has 16 residues. With V trimmed by 5 bases and J by 4 bases, 14 bases remained unmatched. The CDR3 spells CSAGSSLLAGRYEQYF. CDR3 bases: TGCAGTGCTGGCTCTTCCCTACTAGCGGGGAGGTACGAGCAGTACTTC.

The chain uses TRBV19 and TRBJ2-7; 9 positions match TRBD1. CDR1 is LNHDA, CDR2 SQIVND, per germline (reference sequence). This CDR3 is 12 amino acids long. J lost 6 bases, V lost 6 bases, and 3 bases had no gene match. The CDR3 is CASSTDRGEQYF. The CDR3 DNA reads as TGTGCCAGTAGCACGGACAGGGGCGAGCAGTACTTC.

This clonotype showed up many times. V gene TRBV20-1 combines with J gene TRBJ2-1; 7 nucleotides line up with TRBD2. V dropped 3 bases and J dropped 0; count of bases not matched to a gene: 2. The CDR3 runs to 14 residues. The germline V gene encodes CDR1 DFQATT and CDR2 SNEGSKA (reference sequence). The CDR3 sequence is CSASTSDSYNEQFF. The DNA for the CDR3 is TGCAGTGCTAGTACTAGCGACTCCTACAATGAGCAGTTCTTC.

This clonotype was seen a handful of times. CDR3 protein: CASSLRPGVQETQYF. The CDR3 DNA reads TGTGCCAGCAGCTTAAGGCCAGGGGTACAGGAGACCCAGTACTTC. The chain has TRBV7-4 and TRBJ2-5; D might be TRBD1 (6 bases). The CDR3 totals 15 residues. Germline-derived CDR1 and CDR2 are SGHVT and SQSDAQ. V was pared by 2 bases and J by 5 bases, with 15 bases between. The whole variable domain, filled in from reference TRBV7-4 and TRBJ2-5, reads GAGVSQSPRYKVAKRGRDVALRCDSISGHVTLYWYRQTLGQGSEVLTYSQSDAQRDKSGRPSGRFSAERPERSVSTLKIQRTEQGDSAVYLCASSLRPGVQETQYFGPGTRLLVL.

In its sample, this clonotype was seen many times. This chain links TRBV12-3 or TRBV12-4 with TRBJ2-7; D is unclear. The ends were cut back, 3 bases at V and 7 bases at J, with 16 bases in the middle. The CDR3 spans 14 residues. This CDR3 is CASSFGGPPDEQYF. In DNA, the CDR3 is TGTGCCAGCAGTTTCGGTGGGCCACCGGATGAGCAGTACTTC.

Many counts were recorded for this clonotype. CDR3 residues: CASSVEPGQEDTQYF. Here the CDR3 DNA reads TGTGCCAGCAGCGTAGAGCCGGGCCAGGAAGATACGCAGTATTTT. The chain recombines TRBV9 with TRBJ2-3; D unclear. Trimming took off 0 bases at V and 5 bases at J, with 13 bases between the two ends. The V gene's germline CDR1 is SGDLS and CDR2 YYNGEE. The CDR3 is 15 amino acids.

At least ten counts were recorded for this clonotype. The chain uses TRBV5-1 and TRBJ2-1, with TRBD2 matching 10 bases. Germline lookup yields CDR1 SGHRS and CDR2 YFSETQ. Trimming took 4 bases from V and 8 from J; bases not matched to a gene: 12. The CDR3 runs 16 residues. In DNA form, the CDR3 reads TGCGCCAGCAGCCCGGCCAGAGCGGGAGGGAGCGATGAGCAGTTCTTC. Translation: CASSPARAGGSDEQFF.